This entry concerns a single T cell receptor beta chain. What it recognizes is unknown. This record belongs to a study of OX40 agonist ivuxolimab in advanced cancers. Study-level information: As their treatment, patients were administered ivuxolimab, an agonistic anti-OX40 (CD134) antibody. General study results and limits: Some of the nonresponding patients also showed low levels of normalized T-cell clonal expansion. On average, CD8+ T cells showed a greater number of expanded clones than CD4+.

The germline V gene encodes CDR1 SGHRS and CDR2 YFSETQ. The germline V and J ends were trimmed by 2 bases and 4 bases, with 9 bases remaining between them. CDR3 length: 14 amino acids. Libraries were prepared by immunoSEQ multiplex PCR; TCRdb keeps only in-frame clonotypes and omits some of them. The table records 50,000 to 70,000 clones, over 65% of them present only once. The sequences come from CD4+ or CD8+ T cells sorted from blood, collected in a trial of the OX40 agonist ivuxolimab. The sequence came from an adult with an advanced solid tumor such as melanoma, head and neck, liver or kidney cancer. The rearrangement links TRBV5-1 to TRBJ2-2; D call uncertain. The CDR3 loop is CASSFSLTTGELFF. CDR3 DNA sequence: TGCGCCAGCAGCTTCTCACTAACCACCGGGGAGCTGTTTTTT. The variable domain in full, with the rest retrieved from reference TRBV5-1 and TRBJ2-2, is KAGVTQTPRYLIKTRGQQVTLSCSPISGHRSVSWYQQTPGQGLQFLFEYFSETQRNKGNFPGRFSGRQFSNSRSEMNVSTLELGDSALYLCASSFSLTTGELFFGEGSRLTVL.